This T cell receptor (beta chain) comes out of a study of control samples from healthy donors and cancer patients. Some clones are missing from TCRdb's copy, which holds only in-frame ones; the method was immunoSEQ multiplex PCR. The sample includes 390,000 or so clones, more than 80% of them seen just once. The source is a man between 35 and 55 years old with head and neck cancer. Input material: PBMCs.

The CDR3 nucleotides read TGTGCCAGCAGTCAGGACAGCCCTAGGGGACAGCCCCAGCATTTT. The encoded protein is CASSQDSPRGQPQHF. The gene calls are TRBV6-5 and TRBJ1-5, with TRBD1 as a possible D gene (6 bases). The germline gives CDR1 MNHEY, CDR2 SVGAGI. The CDR3 consists of 15 residues. V dropped 5 bases and J dropped 7 bases, with 18 bases sitting between them.